This T cell receptor beta chain was sequenced in a study of T cell repertoires in cytomegalovirus infection. About the study: CMV infection and matching HLA type were both indicated by public TCR beta signatures.

Study observations and caveats: HLA-C-restricted CMV clonotypes gave the most frequent clonotype in two of eight donors.

MiXCR, applied by TCRdb to the reads, yields one record per CDR3 protein. The table lists over 450,000 distinct CDR3 sequences, around 11% of them singletons. This clonotype was observed a few times. Its antigen is unknown. With 6 bases clipped from V and 4 bases from J, the junction kept 12 bases outside the gene matches. CDR1 and CDR2 (germline): LNHDA, SQIVND (reference sequence). This CDR3 comprises 16 residues. This sequence originates from a human donor in good health (CMV status not recorded). Some clones in this sample may be carry-over from other donors' samples. The sample taken for sequencing was PBMCs. The V call is TRBV19, the J call TRBJ1-5, with 7 bases identical to TRBD1. The CDR3 loop reads CASSQKDRPPNQPQHF. For the CDR3, the DNA is TGTGCCAGTAGCCAGAAGGACAGGCCCCCGAATCAGCCCCAGCATTTT.